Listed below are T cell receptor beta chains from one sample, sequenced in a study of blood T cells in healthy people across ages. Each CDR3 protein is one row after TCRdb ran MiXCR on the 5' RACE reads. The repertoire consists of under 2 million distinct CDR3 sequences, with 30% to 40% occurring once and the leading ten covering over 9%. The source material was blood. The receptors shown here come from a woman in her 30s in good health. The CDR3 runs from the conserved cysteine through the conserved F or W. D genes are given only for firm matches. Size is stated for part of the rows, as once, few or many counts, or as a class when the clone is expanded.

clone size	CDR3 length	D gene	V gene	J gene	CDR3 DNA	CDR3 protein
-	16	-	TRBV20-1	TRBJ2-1	TGCAGTGCTAGGACAGGGCGCTCCTTTGGGGGGGATGAGCAGTTCTTC	CSARTGRSFGGDEQFF
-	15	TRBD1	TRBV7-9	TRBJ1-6	TGTGCCAGCAGCCGACCGGGACAGGGTGATTCACCCCTCCACTTT	CASSRPGQGDSPLHF
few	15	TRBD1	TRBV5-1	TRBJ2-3	TGCGCCAGCAGCTTGGCCGGGACAGAAGCAGATACGCAGTATTTT	CASSLAGTEADTQYF
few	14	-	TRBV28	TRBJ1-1	TGTGCCAGCAGCACCGCGGGACTGAACACTGAAGCTTTCTTT	CASSTAGLNTEAFF
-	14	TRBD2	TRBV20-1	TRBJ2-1	TGCAGTGCTAGAGACGGGACTAGAGTCTATGAGCAGTTCTTC	CSARDGTRVYEQFF
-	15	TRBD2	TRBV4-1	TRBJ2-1	TGCGCCAGCAGCCACCAGCGGGGGGGCCCCAATGAGCGGTTCTTC	CASSHQRGGPNERFF
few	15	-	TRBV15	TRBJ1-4	TGTGCCACCAGATATGGGTGGGTTGGTAATGAAAAACTGTTTTTT	CATRYGWVGNEKLFF
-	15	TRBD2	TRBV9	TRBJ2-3	TGTGCCAGCAGCGTAGCGGGGGAGGGGTCAGATACGCAGTATTTT	CASSVAGEGSDTQYF
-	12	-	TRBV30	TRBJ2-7	TGTGCCGGCAGTAGAAGCTCCTACGAGCAGTACTTC	CAGSRSSYEQYF
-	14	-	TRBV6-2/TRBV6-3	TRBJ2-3	TGTGCCAGCAGTTACACCCCTTTCGGGGATACGCAGTATTTT	CASSYTPFGDTQYF
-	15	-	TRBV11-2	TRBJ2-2	TGTGCCAGCAGCTCAATAACGGAGAAAACCGGGGAGCTGTTTTTT	CASSSITEKTGELFF
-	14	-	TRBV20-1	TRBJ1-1	TGCAGTGCTAGTAATGGGGGCTGGGACACTGAAGCTTTCTTT	CSASNGGWDTEAFF
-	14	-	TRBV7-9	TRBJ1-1	TGTGCCAGCAGTTACGGGGGGGTTGGCACTGAAGCTTTCTTT	CASSYGGVGTEAFF
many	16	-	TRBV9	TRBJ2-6	TGTGCCAGCAGCGTTCAGGGACGACGTGGGGCCAACGTCCTGACTTTC	CASSVQGRRGANVLTF
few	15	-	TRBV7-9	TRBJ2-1	TGTGCCAGCAGCCTGTCAGCGGCTCTCGACAATGAGCAGTTCTTC	CASSLSAALDNEQFF
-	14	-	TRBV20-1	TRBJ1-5	TGCAGTGCTAGAGATCAGGGACCGGGGGAGCCCCAGCATTTT	CSARDQGPGEPQHF
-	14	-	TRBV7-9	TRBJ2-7	TGTGCCACCGATGACCTGGGGGGTAACTACGAGCAGTACTTC	CATDDLGGNYEQYF
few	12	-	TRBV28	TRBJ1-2	TGTGCCAGCATTGGTACTAACTATGGCTACACCTTC	CASIGTNYGYTF
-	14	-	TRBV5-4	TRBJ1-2	TGTGCCAGCAGCTTAACCGCAGGGGAGTATGGCTACACCTTC	CASSLTAGEYGYTF
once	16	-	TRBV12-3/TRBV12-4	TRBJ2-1	TGTGCCAGCAGTTTATCGGGCAGGGGCTCCTACAATAAGCAGTTCTTC	CASSLSGRGSYNKQFF
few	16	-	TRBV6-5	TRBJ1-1	TGTGCCAGCAGTTACTCGGCCTTGGCCATGAACACTGAAGCTTTCTTT	CASSYSALAMNTEAFF
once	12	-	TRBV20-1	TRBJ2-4	TGCAGTGCCCGTGGGCCTTCGGGGGAGCAGTACTTC	CSARGPSGEQYF
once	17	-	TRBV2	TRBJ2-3	TGTGCCAGCAGGGCCGAGACTAGTGCCCCCCCCACAGATACGCAGTATTTT	CASRAETSAPPTDTQYF
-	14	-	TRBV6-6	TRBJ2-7	TGTGCCAGCGCACCTGGGGGACGGCCCTACGAGCAGTACTTC	CASAPGGRPYEQYF
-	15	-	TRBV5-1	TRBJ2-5	TGCGCCAGCAGCTTGGACCCGGGCAGGCAAGAGACCCAGTACTTC	CASSLDPGRQETQYF
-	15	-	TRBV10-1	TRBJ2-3	TGCGCCAGCAGTGACAACACCGTAGGGGCAGATACGCAGTATTTT	CASSDNTVGADTQYF
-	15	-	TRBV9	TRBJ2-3	TGTGCCAGCAGCCGCAAGGGGGTTAGCACAGATACGCAGTATTTT	CASSRKGVSTDTQYF
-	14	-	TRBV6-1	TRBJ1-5	TGTGCCAGCAGTGTCCCCAGGAGTTATCAGCCCCAGCATTTT	CASSVPRSYQPQHF
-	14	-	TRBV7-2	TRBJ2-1	TGTGCCAGCAGCTTAGAAGCCTACGACAATGAGCAGTTCTTC	CASSLEAYDNEQFF
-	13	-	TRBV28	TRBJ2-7	TGTGCCAGCAGTTTACCAGCTCCCTACGAGCAGTACTTC	CASSLPAPYEQYF
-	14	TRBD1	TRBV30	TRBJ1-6	TGTGCCTGGAGGCCCAGGGGGGGCAGATCACCCCTCCACTTT	CAWRPRGGRSPLHF
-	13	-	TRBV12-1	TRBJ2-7	TGTGCCAGCAGCGCCAATATCGGCTACGAGCAGTACTTC	CASSANIGYEQYF